The following is a T cell receptor (beta chain) sequence with its context. The antigen is unknown. Different DNA sequences within this sample yield the same CDR3. Germline CDR1 and CDR2: SGHRS and YFSETQ. Trimming cost V 0 bases and J 8 bases, with 11 bases left between them. The CDR3 runs to 14 residues. Generated by immunoSEQ multiplex PCR, the TCRdb table keeps only in-frame clones and is missing some. Among 2 million to 2.5 million clones listed, approximately 94% were seen once. HIV-negative, healthy adults without recent acute infections or vaccinations were the donors. Splitting the CD4+ cells yielded a CD45RA+ naive subset and a CD45RA-negative memory subset. The entry originates in a study of shared clonotypes between healthy human individuals. Findings and caveats of the study: Estimated richness was generally greater in naive than memory subsets. Some naive CD4 clonotypes, 4% to 6%, turned up in common across four donors.

The V and J genes are TRBV5-1 and TRBJ1-4; a possible D gene is TRBD1 (5 bases). The sequencing sample was made of naive CD4+ T cells sorted from blood. The subset is: CD45RA+ positively selected. The clonotype comes from a man between 18 and 35 years old in good health. The CDR3 nucleotides read TGCGCCAGCAGCTTGGAAGGGACTCGGGAAAAACTGTTTTTT. It codes for CASSLEGTREKLFF.